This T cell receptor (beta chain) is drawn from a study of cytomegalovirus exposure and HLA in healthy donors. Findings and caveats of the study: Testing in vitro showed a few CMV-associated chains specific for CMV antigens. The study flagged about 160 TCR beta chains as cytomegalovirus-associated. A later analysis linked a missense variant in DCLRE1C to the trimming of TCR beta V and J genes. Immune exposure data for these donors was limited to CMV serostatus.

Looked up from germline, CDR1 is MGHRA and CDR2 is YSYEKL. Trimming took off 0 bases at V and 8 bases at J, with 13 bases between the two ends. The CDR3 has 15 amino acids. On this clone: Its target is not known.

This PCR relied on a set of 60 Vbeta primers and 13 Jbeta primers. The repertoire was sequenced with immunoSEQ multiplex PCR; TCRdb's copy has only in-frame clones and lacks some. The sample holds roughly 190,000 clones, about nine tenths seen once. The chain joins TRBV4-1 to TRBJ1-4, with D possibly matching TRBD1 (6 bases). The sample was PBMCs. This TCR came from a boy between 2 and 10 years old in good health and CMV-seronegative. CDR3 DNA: TGCGCCAGCAGCCAAGATGGGGGCGCGAGGGAAAAACTGTTTTTT. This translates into CASSQDGGAREKLFF.